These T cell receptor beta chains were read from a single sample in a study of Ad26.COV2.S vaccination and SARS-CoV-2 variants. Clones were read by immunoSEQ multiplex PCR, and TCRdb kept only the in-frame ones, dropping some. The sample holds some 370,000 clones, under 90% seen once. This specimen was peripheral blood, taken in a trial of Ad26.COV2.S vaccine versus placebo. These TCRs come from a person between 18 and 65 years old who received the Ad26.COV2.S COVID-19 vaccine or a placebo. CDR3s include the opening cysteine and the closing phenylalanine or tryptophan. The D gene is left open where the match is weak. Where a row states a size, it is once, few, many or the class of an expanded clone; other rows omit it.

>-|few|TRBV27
CASSLGLSTDTQYF
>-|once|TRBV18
CASSPLTGKVGSPLHF
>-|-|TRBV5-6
CASSVWEGVDGYTF
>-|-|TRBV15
CATSLGRVMNTEAFF
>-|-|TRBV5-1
CASSLLDIPYGYTF
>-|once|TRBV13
CASSLVGQERQPQHF
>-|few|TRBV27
CASRGSGRSGANVLTF
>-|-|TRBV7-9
CASSLAGPGVGTEAFF
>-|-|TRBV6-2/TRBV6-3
CASSYYGRGGEQYF
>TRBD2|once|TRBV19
CASSLRTSGRAIDTQYF
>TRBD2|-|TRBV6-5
CASSYSAGGSYEQYF
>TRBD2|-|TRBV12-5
CASGLGTSGKETQYF
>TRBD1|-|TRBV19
CASSISQGAFSGNTIYF
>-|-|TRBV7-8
CASSLRVGDYTF
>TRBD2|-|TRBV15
CATSIRGGHPDTQYF
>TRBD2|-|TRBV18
CASSQLAGSKATQYF
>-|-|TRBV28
CASRQGLSTDTQYF
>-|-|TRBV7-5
CARSLEAGSNQPQHF
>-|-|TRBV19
CASSIRGGPPLNTQYF
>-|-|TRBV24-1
CATSDTGGAGEKLFF
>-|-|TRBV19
CASSPWVGEEKLFF
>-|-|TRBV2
CASSDDLTDTQYF
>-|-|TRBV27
CASRDLSYEQYF
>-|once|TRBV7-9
CASSLVGVIGGYTF
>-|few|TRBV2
CASVDGVSYEQYF
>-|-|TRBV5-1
CASSFLGEQYF
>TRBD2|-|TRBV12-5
CASGFHGTSGIGDTQYF
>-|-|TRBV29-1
CSVARHEQFF
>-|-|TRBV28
CASSFGGHEQFF
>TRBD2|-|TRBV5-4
CASRAGGEEQYF
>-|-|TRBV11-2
CASSRSRGGVTDTEAFF
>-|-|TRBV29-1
CSVENTGGDEKLFF
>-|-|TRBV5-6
CASSLGSNQPQHF
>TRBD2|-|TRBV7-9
CASSSGLAGYPPQETQYF
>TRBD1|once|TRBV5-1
CASSLESRGHPESYEQYF
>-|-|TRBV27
CASRGVGKTYEQYF
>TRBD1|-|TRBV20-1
CSAGQGGGYTF
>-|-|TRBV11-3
CASSYLDGNTEAFF
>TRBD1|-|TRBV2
CASSLSPDRIDEQYF
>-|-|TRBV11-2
CASSLSTEAFF
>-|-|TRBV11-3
CASSLRDLAGANVLTF
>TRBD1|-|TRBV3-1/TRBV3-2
CASSQPGQPTYEQYF